Listed below are T cell receptor beta chains from one sample, sequenced in a study of radiotherapy plus CTLA-4 blockade in lung cancer. Assay: immunoSEQ multiplex PCR; the TCRdb copy retains only in-frame clones and omits some. Of 70,000 to 85,000 clones in the sample, roughly 69% were seen once. The specimen comprised peripheral blood, sampled from a patient treated with radiotherapy plus ipilimumab. All receptors come from a human donor with non-small cell lung cancer whose response to radiotherapy plus ipilimumab could not be evaluated. Both conserved end residues are part of each CDR3. The D gene is left open where the match is weak. Size values are once, few and many counts, or a class for expanded clones, and some rows have none.

D	size	V	J	CDR3	DNA
-	-	TRBV6-5	TRBJ2-7	CASSYRRNYEQYF	TGTGCCAGCAGTTACCGGAGAAACTACGAGCAGTACTTC
-	-	TRBV6-5	TRBJ1-1	CASSYESRGWGTEAFF	TGTGCCAGCAGTTACGAATCCAGGGGATGGGGCACTGAAGCTTTCTTT
-	few	TRBV28	TRBJ1-5	CASSPTGEYQPQHF	TGTGCCAGCAGTCCTACGGGGGAGTACCAGCCCCAGCATTTT
-	-	TRBV9	TRBJ1-1	CASSPLDEMNTEAFF	TGTGCCAGCAGCCCTCTCGATGAGATGAACACTGAAGCTTTCTTT
-	-	TRBV19	TRBJ2-3	CASTPRETDTQYF	TGTGCCAGTACCCCCAGGGAAACAGATACGCAGTATTTT
-	-	TRBV7-3	TRBJ2-5	CASSNPSSGDETQYF	TGTGCCAGCAGCAACCCCTCATCGGGAGATGAGACCCAGTACTTC
-	-	TRBV7-2	TRBJ1-4	CASSYFPGASREKLFF	TGTGCCAGCAGTTATTTCCCAGGGGCGTCTAGAGAAAAACTGTTTTTT
-	few	TRBV4-3	TRBJ2-6	CASSQEGGSGANVLTF	TGCGCCAGCAGCCAAGAGGGGGGATCTGGGGCCAACGTCCTGACTTTC
-	-	TRBV19	TRBJ1-1	CASSASGTMNTEAFF	TGTGCCAGTAGTGCAAGCGGGACCATGAACACTGAAGCTTTCTTT
-	-	TRBV5-1	TRBJ2-7	CASSLEAGPREQYF	TGCGCCAGCAGCTTGGAAGCAGGTCCGCGAGAGCAGTACTTC
-	few	TRBV28	TRBJ1-1	CASSLLYTEAFF	TGTGCCAGCAGTTTACTGTACACTGAAGCTTTCTTT
-	-	TRBV6-5	TRBJ1-5	CASSPVQYSNQPQHF	TGTGCCAGCAGTCCCGTCCAGTATAGCAATCAGCCCCAGCATTTT
TRBD1	-	TRBV19	TRBJ1-3	CASSPRQGSGNTIYF	TGTGCCAGTAGTCCCAGACAGGGCTCTGGAAACACCATATATTTT
-	-	TRBV29-1	TRBJ1-1	CSPEAGNTEAFF	TGCAGCCCGGAGGCGGGGAACACTGAAGCTTTCTTT
TRBD2	-	TRBV5-1	TRBJ2-7	CASSLGTSGIFYEQYF	TGCGCCAGCAGCCTGGGGACTAGCGGGATATTCTACGAGCAGTACTTC